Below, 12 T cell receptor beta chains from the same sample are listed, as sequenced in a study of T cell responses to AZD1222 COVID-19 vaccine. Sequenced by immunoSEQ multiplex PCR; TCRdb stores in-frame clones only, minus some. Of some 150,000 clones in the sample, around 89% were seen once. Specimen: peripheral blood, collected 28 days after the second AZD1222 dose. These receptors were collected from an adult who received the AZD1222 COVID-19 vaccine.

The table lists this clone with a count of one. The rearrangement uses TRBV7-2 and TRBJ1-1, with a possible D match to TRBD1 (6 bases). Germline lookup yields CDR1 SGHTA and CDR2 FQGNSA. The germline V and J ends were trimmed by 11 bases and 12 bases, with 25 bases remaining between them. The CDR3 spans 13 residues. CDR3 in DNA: TGTGCCCTTAGGGGGGCAGGGGAACTGGTAACTTTCTTT. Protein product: CALRGAGELVTFF.

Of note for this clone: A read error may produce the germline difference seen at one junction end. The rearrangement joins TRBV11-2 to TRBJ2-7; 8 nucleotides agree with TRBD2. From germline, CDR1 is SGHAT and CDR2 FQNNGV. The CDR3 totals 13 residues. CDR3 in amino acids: CASSLAGTRASHF. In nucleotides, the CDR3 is TGTGCCAGCAGCTTAGCCGGGACTAGAGCTTCGCACTTC.

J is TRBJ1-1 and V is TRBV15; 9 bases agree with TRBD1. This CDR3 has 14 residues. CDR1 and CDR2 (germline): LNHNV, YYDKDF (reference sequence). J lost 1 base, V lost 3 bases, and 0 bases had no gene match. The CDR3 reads CATSRGQGNTEAFF. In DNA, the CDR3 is TGTGCCACCAGCAGGGGACAGGGGAACACTGAAGCTTTCTTT. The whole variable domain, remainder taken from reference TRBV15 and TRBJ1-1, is DAMVIQNPRYQVTQFGKPVTLSCSQTLNHNVMYWYQQKSSQAPKLLFHYYDKDFNNEADTPDNFQSRRPNTSFCFLDIRSPGLGDTAMYLCATSRGQGNTEAFFGQGTRLTVV.

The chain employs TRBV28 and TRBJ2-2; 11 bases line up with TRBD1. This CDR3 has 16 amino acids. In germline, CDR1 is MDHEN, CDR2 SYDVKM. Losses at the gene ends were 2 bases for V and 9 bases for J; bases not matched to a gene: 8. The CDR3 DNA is TGTGCCAGCAGTTTAATGCCGGGACAGGGGGGAAGGGAGCTGTTTTTT. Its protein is CASSLMPGQGGRELFF.

CDR3 sequence: CASSLTGARGGYTF. In DNA form, the CDR3 reads TGCGCCAGCAGCTTAACAGGGGCTCGAGGCGGCTACACCTTC. The V and J genes are TRBV5-1 and TRBJ1-2; TRBD1 matches 7 bases. The CDR3 extends over 14 amino acids. J lost 8 bases, V lost 2 bases, and 9 bases had no gene match. The V gene's germline CDR1 is SGHRS and CDR2 YFSETQ.

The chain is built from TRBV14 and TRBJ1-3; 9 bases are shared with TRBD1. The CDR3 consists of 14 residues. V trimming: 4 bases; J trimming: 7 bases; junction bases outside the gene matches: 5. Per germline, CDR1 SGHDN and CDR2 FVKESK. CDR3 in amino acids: CASSPHRGRNTIYF. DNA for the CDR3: TGTGCCAGCAGCCCCCACAGGGGGCGGAACACCATATATTTT.

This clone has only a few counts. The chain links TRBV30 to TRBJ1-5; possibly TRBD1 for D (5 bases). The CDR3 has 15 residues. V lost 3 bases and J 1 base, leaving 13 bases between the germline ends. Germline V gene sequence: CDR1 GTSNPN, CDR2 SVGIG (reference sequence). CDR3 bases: TGTGCCTGGAGGAAAGGCCAGGGAAGCAATCAGCCCCAGCATTTT. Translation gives CAWRKGQGSNQPQHF. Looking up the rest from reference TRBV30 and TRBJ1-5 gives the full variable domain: SQTIHQWPATLVQPVGSPLSLECTVEGTSNPNLYWYRQAAGRGLQLLFYSVGIGQISSEVPQNLSASRPQDRQFILSSKKLLLSDSGFYLCAWRKGQGSNQPQHFGDGTRLSIL.

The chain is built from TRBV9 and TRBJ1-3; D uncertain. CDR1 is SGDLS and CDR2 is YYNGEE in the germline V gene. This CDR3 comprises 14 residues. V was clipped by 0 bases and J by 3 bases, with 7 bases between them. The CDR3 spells CASSVADFGNTIYF. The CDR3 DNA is TGTGCCAGCAGCGTAGCCGACTTTGGAAACACCATATATTTT.

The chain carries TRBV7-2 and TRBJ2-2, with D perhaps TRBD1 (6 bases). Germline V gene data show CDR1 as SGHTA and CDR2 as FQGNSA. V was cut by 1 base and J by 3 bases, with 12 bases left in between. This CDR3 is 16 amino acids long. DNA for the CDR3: TGTGCCAGCAGCTTAGAAGGGACACTAGACACCGGGGAGCTGTTTTTT. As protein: CASSLEGTLDTGELFF.

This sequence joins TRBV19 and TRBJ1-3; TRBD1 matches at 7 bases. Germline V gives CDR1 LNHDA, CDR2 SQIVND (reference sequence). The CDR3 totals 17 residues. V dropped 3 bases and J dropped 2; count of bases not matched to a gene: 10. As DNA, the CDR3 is TGTGCCAGTAGTATCCCCCTTCAGGGGGTACCTGGAAACACCATATATTTT. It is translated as CASSIPLQGVPGNTIYF. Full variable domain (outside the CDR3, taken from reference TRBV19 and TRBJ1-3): DGGITQSPKYLFRKEGQNVTLSCEQNLNHDAMYWYRQDPGQGLRLIYYSQIVNDFQKGDIAEGYSVSREKKESFPLTVTSAQKNPTAFYLCASSIPLQGVPGNTIYFGEGSWLTVV.

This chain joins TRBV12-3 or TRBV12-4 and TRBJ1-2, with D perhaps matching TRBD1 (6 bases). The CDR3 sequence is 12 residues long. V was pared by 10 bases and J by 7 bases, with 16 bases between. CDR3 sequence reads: CATSPGATGYTF. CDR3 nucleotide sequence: TGTGCCACGTCGCCGGGGGCAACTGGCTACACCTTC.

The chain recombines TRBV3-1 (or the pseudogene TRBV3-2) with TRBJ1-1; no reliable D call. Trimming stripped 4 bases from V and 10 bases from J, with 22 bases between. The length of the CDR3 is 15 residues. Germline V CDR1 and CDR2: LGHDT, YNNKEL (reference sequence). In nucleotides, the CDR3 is TGTGCCAGCAGCCCGGGATGGGTATTTACTATTCGAGCTTTCTTT. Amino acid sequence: CASSPGWVFTIRAFF.